This TCR beta chain was sequenced during a study of cytomegalovirus exposure and HLA in healthy donors (TCRdb year 2017). At the level of the whole study: An earlier analysis of roughly 610 of the donors reported roughly 300 Gb of sequence data and around 110 million unique TCR beta sequences obtained from about 200 million T cells. An early release that covered 500 to 800 HLA-typed donors contained approximately 300 gigabases of sequencing data and tens of millions of unique TCR sequences. Of the approximately 400 genotyped donors, about 80% fell in the genetic ancestry cluster associated with self-reported Caucasian donors. The study aimed to test whether signatures of past pathogen exposure could be identified by cataloging public T cell receptors. Using immunosequencing, the study profiled T cell repertoires from 666 subjects and related those repertoires to cytomegalovirus serostatus. In addition to the first cohort of around 670 subjects, a separate validation cohort of some 120 different subjects was used. The study combined high-throughput TCR immunosequencing, statistical association of individual TCRs with disease status, and machine learning to predict cytomegalovirus infection status. To study patterns of TCR occurrence, a later analysis re-analyzed previously published TCR beta repertoires from hundreds of donors and added high-resolution HLA genotyping. Rather than drawing on any new phenotypic data, the later analysis identified candidate immune exposures from TCR beta sequences and the way those sequences occurred across donors. An earlier analysis of about 620 of the donors applied high-throughput TCR beta sequencing to assess whether each TCR beta V gene segment acted as functional or pseudogenic. Donor age, sex, ethnicity and CMV serostatus were compiled together with the repertoire data. Genome-wide SNP genotypes for about 65% of the roughly 700 donors were used in a later genetic analysis, which treated that subset as a discovery cohort. All discovery cohort repertoires had been generated on a single sequencing platform. HLA typing included class I and class II loci at four-digit resolution. Typing coverage varied by locus: 629-630 donors for A, B, C, DRB1 and DQB1; under 550 for DQA1; nearly 610 for DPA1; under 490 for DPB1. Roughly 5 DR-DQ haplotypes were treated as single units for association and clustering because of strong linkage in the cohort. Among some 400 genotyped donors of the cohort, an average of about 240,000 unique TCR beta nucleotide sequences were sequenced per donor, roughly a sixth of them non-productive. The research as a whole found: Several of the top co-occurrence clusters appeared to be linked to parvovirus B19, influenza, CMV and Epstein-Barr virus, according to a later analysis. An earlier analysis of approximately 590 of the donors showed that most TCR beta V segments appeared in productive rearrangements either about 87% or about 30% of the time, which broadly matched IMGT annotations. Over 15 rarely observed V segments, including chromosome 9 orphons, were excluded from the earlier analysis of a few hundred of the donors because counts were too low. According to a later genetic analysis, donors in an Asian-associated ancestry cluster had fewer N-insertions in productive TCRs than the approximately 610-donor mean. In a later analysis, the rate of TCR association differed among HLA loci, with DRB1 alleles having the most associated TCRs and HLA-C alleles having the fewest. Assigning TCR associations to individual alleles was difficult when HLA alleles, especially DR and DQ, strongly co-occurred. For the cohort, immune exposure information was limited to CMV serostatus. A cluster of highly shared sequence variants was judged likely to represent a technical artifact of the sequencing pipeline. The cohort was sequenced for TCR beta chains only, and without alpha or paired-chain data the features that could be detected were limited. The presence/absence analyses assumed that sequencing depth was roughly uniform across donors, and that assumption may not be true. HLA typing was unavailable for some donors at each locus, so association tests used only the typed subset. The study gave a list of roughly 150 TCR beta chains associated with cytomegalovirus. Because the 87-base-pair reads could not distinguish some IMGT-functional V segments, including TRBV6-2 and TRBV6-3, those segments were excluded. The authors suggested that the approach could potentially be generalized to other disease states and immunological phenotypes. In a later analysis, HLA-associated TCR beta chains showed more clonal expansion and lower generation probabilities than non-associated chains that were equally common. Most TCR sequences were observed very rarely across donors, whereas some public TCRs were present in many individuals. A further reported finding was that TCR beta sequences accurately predicted the HLA-A and HLA-B alleles for most subjects in the first cohort. Correlated functional status among segregating V segments might be attributable to linkage disequilibrium, but an unknown experimental factor could not be ruled out. In a later analysis, around 15,000 TCR beta sequences were associated with specific HLA alleles at a false discovery rate of 0.05. A later genetic analysis associated a missense DCLRE1C variant with V-gene and J-gene trimming of TCR beta chains, and an independent cohort replicated the association. In both the original and validation cohorts, the classifier was reported to diagnose cytomegalovirus status with high specificity and sensitivity. In a later analysis, most CMV-associated TCR beta chains were found to appear HLA-restricted, with HLA associations seemingly driven largely by CMV exposure. A few of the identified cytomegalovirus-associated TCR beta chains were confirmed in vitro to be specific for cytomegalovirus antigens.

Library prep was done by the immunoSEQ multiplex PCR assay. For the multiplex PCR, a mixture combining 60 forward primers for TCR Vbeta segments and 13 reverse primers for TCR Jbeta segments was used. The CDR3 region of rearranged TCR beta genes was amplified from genomic DNA with a multiplex PCR assay. Amplified TCR beta libraries were sequenced as 87-base-pair reads on the Illumina HiSeq System. For the original study's pipeline: A later analysis counted 65 million to 90 million unique TCR beta chains across the approximately 700 repertoires, and some 11 million of these chains were shared by at least two donors. To remove PCR and sequencing errors, raw reads were error-corrected and collapsed into unique sequences using a nearest-neighbor algorithm that merged closely related sequences. CDR3 sequences were aligned to IMGT reference sequences to assign V, D and J gene segments. For a sequence to be retained, at least a six-nucleotide match to both a V gene segment and a J gene segment was required. Rearrangements were called productive when the CDR3 lacked stop codons and stayed in frame with V and J; all others were non-productive. Following IMGT convention, CDR3 was defined as the stretch from the second conserved V-encoded cysteine to the conserved J-encoded phenylalanine. In an earlier analysis of 500 to 650 of the donors, sequences lacking an unambiguous match to a single V gene segment were excluded. An earlier analysis of several hundred of the donors classified V segments as functional when productive rearrangements were above 56.7% and as segregating when the standard deviation between donors was above 5%. To diagnose cytomegalovirus status from the catalog of TCR beta chain sequences, a statistical classification framework was built. In a later analysis, TCR nucleotide sequences were compared against IMGT/GENE-DB human TR gene sequences so that V and J genes could be assigned. Using the TCRdist pipeline, a later analysis assigned CDR3 sequences along with most-parsimonious VDJ recombination scenarios. In a later analysis, each TCR beta chain was defined by its CDR3 amino acid sequence together with its V-gene family, and reads without a unique V-gene family were excluded. In a later analysis, around 650 highly shared, low-generation-probability nucleotide sequences were removed to address suspected cross-contamination and a sequencing artifact. In a later analysis, a clonal expansion index for each public chain was calculated from normalized within-repertoire ranks of inferred template counts. Generation probabilities in a later analysis came from a VDJ recombination model fitted to out-of-frame rearrangements, and those results were checked against IGoR. In a later analysis, hypergeometric tests were used to score TCR-TCR, TCR-HLA and TCR-CMV co-occurrence, with a repertoire-size bias correction applied to TCR pairs. A later analysis estimated false discovery rates by permuting HLA or CMV assignments 20 times. In a later analysis, co-occurring TCRs were grouped using DBSCAN, and TCRdist sequence similarity was added for clustering within HLA-allele-positive subsets. Co-occurrence clustering excluded repertoires with fewer than 30,000 or more than 120,000 public chains, plus five with anomalous nucleotide sharing. TCRdb carries this immuneACCESS record with in-frame sequences only. Its versions omit some clonotypes, under half of them owing to an unresolved V gene in the studies checked, with the rest unexplained. That table supplies the V and J calls and clone size; D and trimming were determined from the DNA. The sample includes more than 95,000 clones, with approximately 77% observed a single time. The ten most abundant clones make up about 1.8% of the sample.

The CDR3 contains 14 residues, cysteine and phenylalanine counted. CDR3 DNA is the only sequence kept; it has 42 bases, read in frame from the first base. From the germline V gene (reference sequence), CDR1 is MNHEY and CDR2 is SMNVEV. At the junction V is shortened by 6 bases and J by 8 bases; bases outside the gene matches: 10. The cohort was made up of about 670 healthy bone marrow donors. At the time of sampling, every cohort member was nominally healthy, though immune exposures that went unrecorded were likely present. The donor tested CMV seronegative and was one of the 352 seronegative cohort members. Every donor gave a peripheral blood sample, and the peripheral blood mononuclear cells from that sample were used for TCR beta sequencing. The Qiagen DNeasy Blood Extraction Kit was used to extract genomic DNA from the blood cell samples. As to this clone: Its specific antigen is unknown. No base quality values were provided; no much bigger clone lies one nucleotide off.

Specimen: PBMCs. The chain was built from TRBV27 and TRBJ1-2; 9 nucleotides in the junction match TRBD1. This clonotype was sampled from a man between 18 and 29 years old in good health and CMV-seronegative. The sequence in DNA is TGTGCCAGCAGGATAACTGGGACAGGGCAAGGCTACACCTTC. This translates into CASRITGTGQGYTF.